This T cell receptor beta chain stems from a study of blood T cell repertoires in COVID-19. At the level of the study: Nucleic acid was either cDNA or gDNA, and it came from T cells, B-cell-depleted T cells, or PBMCs.

Original processing methods: Amplifying reference gene primers gave estimates of nucleated cell counts. The data were produced by immunoSEQ multiplex PCR, yet TCRdb's version contains in-frame clones alone and is incomplete. That table is the source of V, J and clone size, and D and trimming were worked out from the DNA. Among 310,000 or so clones listed, more than 85% were seen once. The Seattle site enrolled patients during active infection and followed them longitudinally. The CDR3 consists of 17 residues. CDR1 is SGHNT and CDR2 is YYREEE in the germline V gene (reference sequence). V shed 4 bases, J shed 5 bases, and the junction held 11 bases outside the gene matches.

The V and J genes are TRBV5-4 and TRBJ2-2, with 10 bases that match TRBD2. Sequences were obtained from peripheral blood. This TCR was recovered from a woman aged 30 to 39 with COVID-19, enrolled during active disease. The CDR3 sequence is CASSPGGLAGATGELFF. For the CDR3, the DNA is TGTGCCAGCAGCCCCGGGGGGCTAGCGGGAGCTACCGGGGAGCTGTTTTTT.